The source of this TCR beta chain is a study of sequential checkpoint blockade in melanoma. Study information: First-line arms were nivolumab then ipilimumab, or the reverse, randomized 1:1.

Described treatment: randomized to nivolumab then ipilimumab (arm A) or the reverse (arm B). The protocol was immunoSEQ multiplex PCR, while the TCRdb copy is restricted to in-frame clones and leaves out a portion. The sample lists over a thousand clones; about 25% were seen once. This clone was seen only a few times. Its cognate antigen is unknown. Study-wide points: PD-L1 staining and CD8+ counts, not mutational load, tracked tumor T-cell clonality. Patients with week-13 increases in T-cell fraction and clonality benefited about 30 times more often.

Germline V gene lookup returns CDR1 MNHGY and CDR2 SAAAGT. With 10 bases removed from V and 2 bases from J, the gap between germline ends came to 24 bases. The CDR3 totals 17 residues. Specimen: tumor tissue (inferred from file names), collected from a patient given nivolumab and ipilimumab in sequence. This receptor was taken from a human donor with melanoma. The chain carries TRBV6-8 and TRBJ2-1, with D perhaps TRBD1 (6 bases). The CDR3, as DNA: TGTGCCACCAGGGGTCGTTTCGGGACCGACACCTACAATGAGCAGTTCTTC. Translating it yields CATRGRFGTDTYNEQFF.